The 22 T cell receptor beta chains presented below share a single source sample, sequenced in a study of blood T cell repertoires in COVID-19. Generated by immunoSEQ multiplex PCR, the TCRdb table keeps only in-frame clones and is missing some. In the table there are fewer than 250,000 clones, over 75% of which are singletons. The sample was PBMCs or T cells enriched from blood (not recorded which). Every receptor here comes from a woman aged 45-60 years with acute COVID-19.

The chain couples TRBV9 to TRBJ2-5; TRBD1 matches at 7 bases. J was trimmed by 5 bases and V by 3 bases; bases with no gene match: 10. CDR3 length equals 15 residues. Germline V lookup: CDR1 SGDLS, CDR2 YYNGEE. The CDR3 sequence: CASSATGISGETQYF. As DNA, the CDR3 is TGTGCCAGCAGCGCGACAGGGATTTCGGGGGAGACCCAGTACTTC.

This clone occurred once. The CDR3 reads CASSAHVEGEGGYTF. The DNA of the CDR3 is TGTGCCAGCAGCGCCCACGTCGAGGGAGAGGGCGGCTACACCTTC. The chain links TRBV9 to TRBJ1-2; unclear D gene. The germline V and J ends were trimmed by 3 bases and 8 bases, with 20 bases remaining between them. CDR1 and CDR2 from the germline V gene are SGDLS and YYNGEE. This CDR3 contains 15 residues.

In nucleotides, the CDR3 is TGTGCCAGCAGCTATGGGGCAGGAAACACCATATATTTT. It encodes CASSYGAGNTIYF. The gene calls are TRBV5-5 and TRBJ1-3, with D tentatively TRBD1 (5 bases). From germline, CDR1 is SGHKS and CDR2 YYEKEE (reference sequence). The CDR3 is made up of 13 amino acids. The ends were cut back, 3 bases at V and 4 bases at J, with 8 bases in the middle.

This clone was detected a few times. The chain has TRBV10-3 and TRBJ1-2; D is uncertain. CDR1 is ENHRY, CDR2 SYGVKD, per germline. The CDR3 extends over 13 amino acids. Between the trimmed V and J ends, which lost 4 bases and 4 bases, there was a span of 10 bases. DNA of the CDR3: TGTGCCATCAGTGGCGAAATTGGCTATGGCTACACCTTC. Translation gives CAISGEIGYGYTF.

The J gene is TRBJ1-1, the V gene TRBV11-2; tentative D call: TRBD1 (5 bases). CDR1 SGHAT and CDR2 FQNNGV come from the germline V gene. The V end lost 5 bases, the J end lost 1 base, and 20 bases lay between the germline ends. The CDR3 extends over 17 amino acids. The CDR3 loop reads CASSPWTRGYSNTEAFF. The CDR3 DNA is TGTGCCAGCAGCCCATGGACAAGGGGCTATTCGAACACTGAAGCTTTCTTT.

The V gene is TRBV2, the J gene TRBJ2-6, with 8 bases aligning to TRBD1. The V and J ends lost 6 bases and 3 bases, in that order; junction bases with no gene match: 16. The length of the CDR3 is 19 residues. Looked up from germline, CDR1 is SNHLY and CDR2 is FYNNEI. As DNA, the CDR3 is TGTGCCAGCAGATACGAACCGGGGCAGGGGGCTTATGGGGCCAACGTCCTGACTTTC. This translates into CASRYEPGQGAYGANVLTF.

This chain uses TRBV12-3 or TRBV12-4 with TRBJ1-5; D may be TRBD1 (6 bases). V dropped 2 bases and J dropped 7 bases, with 9 bases sitting between them. The CDR3 length is 13 residues. This CDR3 is CASSLQGTQPQHF. Here the CDR3 DNA reads TGTGCCAGCAGTTTACAGGGGACACAGCCCCAGCATTTT.

The rearrangement links TRBV30 to TRBJ2-2; TRBD1 is a possible D gene (6 bases). Germline V CDR1 and CDR2: GTSNPN, SVGIG (reference sequence). V lost 3 bases to trimming and J lost 3 bases, with 14 bases between them. The CDR3 length is 15 residues. CDR3 coding DNA: TGTGCCTGGAGGGAAGGGGGTTACCACACCGGGGAGCTGTTTTTT. Its translation is CAWREGGYHTGELFF.

The chain uses TRBV2 and TRBJ1-1; a possible D gene is TRBD1 (6 bases). The germline V and J ends were trimmed by 7 bases and 1 base, with 13 bases remaining between them. The CDR3 consists of 14 residues. From germline, CDR1 is SNHLY and CDR2 FYNNEI. In nucleotides, the CDR3 is TGTGCCAGCATTTTCGACAGGCCGAACACTGAAGCTTTCTTT. Its protein product is CASIFDRPNTEAFF.

The gene calls are TRBV7-8 and TRBJ1-5; possibly TRBD1 for D (6 bases). Trimming left V 1 base short and J 6 bases short, with 13 bases between. The CDR3 sequence is 15 residues long. Per the germline V gene, CDR1 is SGHVS and CDR2 is FQNEAQ. CDR3 bases: TGTGCCAGCAGCTTAGTCAGGGGCGCAGGTCAGCCCCAGCATTTT. It encodes CASSLVRGAGQPQHF.

The gene calls are TRBV19 and TRBJ1-2; D not resolved. There are 11 residues in the CDR3. The germline gives CDR1 LNHDA, CDR2 SQIVND (reference sequence). Written as DNA, the CDR3 is TGTGAATCTGGAGCAAACTATGGCTACACCTTC. Protein: CESGANYGYTF.

This rearrangement joins TRBV5-6 to TRBJ2-5, with 9 bases aligning to TRBD2. The CDR3 runs 15 residues. V shed 2 bases, J shed 5 bases, and the junction held 7 bases outside the gene matches. CDR1 and CDR2 (germline): SGHDT, YYEEEE. The CDR3 nucleotides read TGTGCCAGCAGCTTTGGCGGGGGGGCCCACGAGACCCAGTACTTC. This codes for CASSFGGGAHETQYF.

The chain joins TRBV7-3 to TRBJ2-1; the match to TRBD1 covers 7 bases. CDR1 SGHTA and CDR2 FQGTGA come from the germline V gene. The CDR3 covers 15 residues. V trimming: 3 bases; J trimming: 0 bases; junction bases outside the gene matches: 2. The CDR3 spells CASSLDRSSYNEQFF. The CDR3 region has the DNA TGTGCCAGCAGCTTGGACAGGTCCTCCTACAATGAGCAGTTCTTC.

The genes are TRBV6-2 or TRBV6-3 and TRBJ2-2; D unresolved. This CDR3 contains 14 residues. V was shortened by 4 bases and J by 1 base, with 7 bases between the two germline ends. The germline V gene encodes CDR1 MNHEY and CDR2 SVGEGT. The CDR3 coding sequence is TGTGCCAGCAGTTTAGGAGTGAACACCGGGGAGCTGTTTTTT. It encodes CASSLGVNTGELFF.

V is TRBV10-1 and J is TRBJ2-5; 14 positions agree with TRBD2. J gave up 1 base and V 3 bases, and 1 base lay outside the gene matches. The CDR3 runs to 16 residues. Germline V gene lookup returns CDR1 WNHNN and CDR2 SYGVQD (reference sequence). CDR3 residues: CASSEGTSGGQETQYF. CDR3 nucleotide sequence: TGCGCCAGCAGTGAAGGGACTAGCGGGGGCCAAGAGACCCAGTACTTC.

CDR3 sequence: CASSPRQGNTEAFF. In DNA, the CDR3 is TGTGCCAGTAGTCCTAGACAGGGAAACACTGAAGCTTTCTTT. The chain recombines TRBV19 with TRBJ1-1; 7 bases align to TRBD1. Germline V lookup: CDR1 LNHDA, CDR2 SQIVND (reference sequence). The CDR3 contains 14 residues. V was pared by 5 bases and J by 2 bases, with 5 bases of the junction left unmatched.

The chain is built from TRBV6-2 or TRBV6-3 and TRBJ2-2, with D possibly being TRBD2 (7 bases). From germline, CDR1 is MNHEY and CDR2 SVGEGT. The CDR3 extends over 17 amino acids. The V end lost 5 bases, the J end lost 0 bases, and 16 bases lay between the germline ends. The CDR3 DNA sequence: TGTGCCAGCAGTATGGGGACAAGCGGGACGAACACCGGGGAGCTGTTTTTT. It yields the protein CASSMGTSGTNTGELFF.

The CDR3: CASSLHPTGRGYTF. The CDR3 DNA is TGTGCCAGCAGCCTCCATCCGACAGGGCGAGGCTACACCTTC. J is TRBJ1-2 and V is TRBV21-1; TRBD1 is taken as the D call from the table, unchecked against the DNA. TRBV21-1 is marked as a pseudogene. The CDR3 is made up of 14 amino acids.

The genes are TRBV5-1 and TRBJ2-3, with 12 bases aligning to TRBD2. This CDR3 comprises 15 residues. J gave up 6 bases and V 4 bases, and 6 bases lay outside the gene matches. In germline, CDR1 is SGHRS, CDR2 YFSETQ. The CDR3: CASSRGLAGYDTQYF. The CDR3 DNA follows: TGCGCCAGCAGCCGGGGACTAGCGGGTTATGATACGCAGTATTTT.

The chain couples TRBV30 to TRBJ1-1, with 10 bases identical to TRBD1. Germline assignment: CDR1 GTSNPN and CDR2 SVGIG (reference sequence). The length of the CDR3 is 14 residues. Losses at the gene ends were 2 bases for V and 5 bases for J; bases not matched to a gene: 5. Written as DNA, the CDR3 is TGTGCCTGGAGTTTAGGACAGGGGGGAACTGAAGCTTTCTTT. Its translation: CAWSLGQGGTEAFF.

The chain combines TRBV7-6 with TRBJ2-7; 7 bases fit TRBD2. V was pared by 1 base and J by 0 bases, with 6 bases of the junction left unmatched. The CDR3 has 16 residues. CDR1 and CDR2 (germline): SGHVS, FNYEAQ. As DNA, the CDR3 is TGTGCCAGCAGCTTAGATACGGGGGGTTCCTCCTACGAGCAGTACTTC. The encoded protein is CASSLDTGGSSYEQYF.

As concerns this clone: Other DNA sequences in this sample translate to the same CDR3. The genes are TRBV9 and TRBJ1-1; D is unresolved. Trimming left V 0 bases short and J 2 bases short, with 5 bases between. CDR1 and CDR2 from the germline V gene are SGDLS and YYNGEE. The CDR3 has 13 residues. In nucleotides, the CDR3 is TGTGCCAGCAGCGTAGACGGTAACACTGAAGCTTTCTTT. It is translated as CASSVDGNTEAFF.